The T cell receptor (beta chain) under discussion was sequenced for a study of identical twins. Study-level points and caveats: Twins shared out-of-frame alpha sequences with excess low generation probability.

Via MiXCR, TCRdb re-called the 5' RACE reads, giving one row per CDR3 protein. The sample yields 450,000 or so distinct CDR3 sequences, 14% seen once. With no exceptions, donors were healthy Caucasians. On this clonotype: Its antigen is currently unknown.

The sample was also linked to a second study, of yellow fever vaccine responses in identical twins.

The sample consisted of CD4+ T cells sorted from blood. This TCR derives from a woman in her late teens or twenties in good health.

This CDR3 is CASSRWTSGSSAYEQYF. The DNA for the CDR3 is TGTGCCAGCAGCCGCTGGACTAGCGGGAGTAGCGCCTACGAGCAGTACTTC. The chain joins TRBV3-1 to TRBJ2-7, with 13 bases aligning to TRBD2. The germline V gene encodes CDR1 LGHDT and CDR2 YNNKEL (reference sequence). The CDR3 is 17 residues long. Trimming removed 4 bases from V and 2 bases from J; junction bases left unmatched: 8.